A single T cell receptor beta chain is shown here with its context. The antigen is unknown. The sample comes from a study of T cell responses to AZD1222 COVID-19 vaccine. The assay was immunoSEQ multiplex PCR, and TCRdb's table has in-frame clones only and misses some. The data hold about 120,000 clones, with approximately 90% observed a single time. The V and J ends lost 3 bases and 4 bases respectively, with 12 bases between them. The CDR3 runs to 15 residues. The germline CDR1 and CDR2 sequences are LGHNA and YSLEER. Study-wide results and caveats: Only a handful of AZD1222 recipients, five to seven in all, had baseline seropositivity. Receipt of two AZD1222 doses was followed by a rise in Spike-specific TCR breadth and depth. Regions left unmutated in variants are reportedly the target of nearly half of spike-specific TCRs. It should be noted that donors were predominantly white British and more often female, and clonal diversity was possibly underestimated.

This TCR was sampled from an adult in good health. Sequenced here: peripheral blood, sampled on day 0 of AZD1222 vaccination. The V call is TRBV4-3, the J call TRBJ1-4, with D unresolved. This CDR3 is CASSQDGIYNEKLFF. The CDR3 nucleotides are TGCGCCAGCAGCCAGGACGGGATTTATAATGAAAAACTGTTTTTT.